This T cell receptor beta chain was identified in a study of T-cell reconstitution after alpha-beta-depleted transplantation in children. CDR1 is SGDLS, CDR2 YYNGEE, per germline. CDR3 size: 15 residues. With V trimmed by 3 bases and J by 0 bases, 2 bases remained unmatched. A TCRbeta library incorporating unique molecular identifiers was prepared. Each CDR3 protein is one row after TCRdb ran MiXCR on the PCR reads. The repertoire holds about 240,000 distinct CDR3 sequences, 20% to 30% seen once, with around 2.5% in the top ten. This clonotype has a count of ten or more. The antigen is not known. Broader study findings: T cells produced anew were the main source of T-cell counts and diversity one year after transplant.

The sequence came from a girl between 2 and 10 years old with Fanconi anemia, due to receive a stem cell transplant. The rearrangement joins TRBV9 to TRBJ2-7; TRBD2 aligns across 11 bases. Sequencing used PBMCs, obtained before TCRalphabeta/CD19-depleted stem cell transplant. The CDR3 region has the DNA TGTGCCAGCAGCGAGGGACTAGCGGACTCCTACGAGCAGTACTTC. As protein: CASSEGLADSYEQYF. Full variable domain (missing parts from reference TRBV9 and TRBJ2-7): DSGVTQTPKHLITATGQRVTLRCSPRSGDLSVYWYQQSLDQGLQFLIQYYNGEERAKGNILERFSAQQFPDLHSELNLSSLELGDSALYFCASSEGLADSYEQYFGPGTRLTVT.